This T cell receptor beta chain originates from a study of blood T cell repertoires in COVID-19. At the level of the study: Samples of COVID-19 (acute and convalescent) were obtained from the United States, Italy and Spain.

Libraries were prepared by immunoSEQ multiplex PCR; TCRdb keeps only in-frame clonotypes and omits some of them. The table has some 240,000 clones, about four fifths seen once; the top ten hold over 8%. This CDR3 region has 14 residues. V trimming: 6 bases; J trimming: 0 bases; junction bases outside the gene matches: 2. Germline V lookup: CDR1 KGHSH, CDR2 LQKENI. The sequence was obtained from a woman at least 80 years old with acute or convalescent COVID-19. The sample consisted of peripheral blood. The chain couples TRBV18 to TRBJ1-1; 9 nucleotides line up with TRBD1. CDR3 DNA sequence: TGTGCCAGCTCGGGACAGGGCGTGAACACTGAAGCTTTCTTT. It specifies CASSGQGVNTEAFF.